These T cell receptor beta chains were read from a single sample in a study of cytomegalovirus exposure and HLA in healthy donors. Profiled with immunoSEQ multiplex PCR; TCRdb holds only in-frame clones, not every one. The sample lists some 330,000 clones; 86% were seen once. The sequencing input was PBMCs. The receptor set was obtained from a woman aged 18-29 years in good health and CMV-seronegative. Both conserved end residues are part of each CDR3. D genes are given only for firm matches. Not every row has a clone size; where given, it reads once, few, many or a size class.

>NA|TRBJ1-1|NA|TRBV28
TGTGCCAGCCCTAGACCCGGAACGAACACTGAAGCTTTCTTT
CASPRPGTNTEAFF
>NA|TRBJ1-3|TRBD1|TRBV6-5
TGTGCCAGCAGCTTAACAGGGGGCTCTGGAAACACCATATATTTT
CASSLTGGSGNTIYF
>NA|TRBJ2-1|TRBD2|TRBV6-5
TGTGCCAGCACCAAGACTAGCGGGGGGTACAATGAGCAGTTCTTC
CASTKTSGGYNEQFF
>NA|TRBJ2-1|TRBD2|TRBV14
TGTGCCAGCAGCCATCCGGGGGGTGGAGAGCAGTTCTTC
CASSHPGGGEQFF
>NA|TRBJ1-5|NA|TRBV28
TGTGCCAGCACCTCCTCCCCCGGGGGGCGTCAGCCCCAGCATTTT
CASTSSPGGRQPQHF
>NA|TRBJ1-2|TRBD1|TRBV19
TGTGCCAGTAGTATAGGAGGGCAGGGGGCTGGTGGCTACACCTTC
CASSIGGQGAGGYTF
>NA|TRBJ1-1|NA|TRBV6-5
TGTGCCAGCAGTTATCGGGGGGGGAACACTGAAGCTTTCTTT
CASSYRGGNTEAFF
>NA|TRBJ2-7|TRBD1|TRBV6-5
TGTGCCAGCACCCGAGGGGACAGTGAGTACGAGCAGTACTTC
CASTRGDSEYEQYF
>NA|TRBJ2-1|TRBD2|TRBV30
TGTGCCTGGAGTGCCGGGACTAGCGCTCTCGGTGAGCAGTTCTTC
CAWSAGTSALGEQFF
>NA|TRBJ2-7|TRBD1|TRBV19
TGTGCCAGTACCGAATCCCACCTACAGGGGGTTTTGGTTTACGAGCAGTACTTC
CASTESHLQGVLVYEQYF
>few|TRBJ1-1|TRBD1|TRBV6-1
TGTGCCAGCAGTGGCGGGACAGGGGGGAACACTGAAGCTTTCTTT
CASSGGTGGNTEAFF
>NA|TRBJ1-1|NA|TRBV15
TGTGCCACCAGCAGAGATCGACTTGAAGCTTTCTTT
CATSRDRLEAFF
>NA|TRBJ1-4|NA|TRBV18
TGTGCCAGCTCACCGGGAGTAAATGAAAAACTGTTTTTT
CASSPGVNEKLFF
>once|TRBJ2-7|NA|TRBV7-2
TGTGCCAGCAGCTCGTCTAGCTCCTACGAGCAGTACTTC
CASSSSSSYEQYF
>NA|TRBJ2-1|TRBD2|TRBV5-1
TGCGCCAGCAGCTCCAGACTAGCGGGAGAGGGTGAGCAGTTCTTC
CASSSRLAGEGEQFF
>once|TRBJ2-5|TRBD1|TRBV7-9
TGTGCCACCGGGGTATACAGGGGCCAAGAGACCCAGTACTTC
CATGVYRGQETQYF
>NA|TRBJ1-5|NA|TRBV9
TGTGCCAGCAGCTCCGGGGGAGGAACAGGTAATCAGCCCCAGCATTTT
CASSSGGGTGNQPQHF
>NA|TRBJ2-5|NA|TRBV7-2
TGTGCCAGCAGCTTAGTGGAGGGGCTCGAGACCCAGTACTTC
CASSLVEGLETQYF
>NA|TRBJ2-1|NA|TRBV5-6
TGTGCCAGCAGCTTGGCCCCGGGTCCCTACAATGAGCAGTTCTTC
CASSLAPGPYNEQFF
>NA|TRBJ1-5|NA|TRBV28
TGTGCCAGCAGTTCCCAAGACTCAGGGTGGCCCCAGCATTTT
CASSSQDSGWPQHF
>NA|TRBJ2-7|NA|TRBV6-5
TGTGCCAGCAGTTACTCGAGGAGTACCTACGAGCAGTACTTC
CASSYSRSTYEQYF
>NA|TRBJ1-3|NA|TRBV4-1
TGCGCCAGCAGCCAAGATCCCGGAGACCTCTCTGGAAACACCATATATTTT
CASSQDPGDLSGNTIYF
>NA|TRBJ1-4|NA|TRBV13
TGTGCCAGCAGTGGGCCCCCTCCTAATGAAAAACTGTTTTTT
CASSGPPPNEKLFF
>NA|TRBJ1-5|TRBD1|TRBV5-6
TGTGCCAGCAGCTTGGGACAGGGGTACAATCAGCCCCAGCATTTT
CASSLGQGYNQPQHF
>NA|TRBJ2-7|NA|TRBV11-3
TGTGCCAGCAGCTTAGGACCGAGGAGGGAGCAGTACTTC
CASSLGPRREQYF
>NA|TRBJ2-1|NA|TRBV11-3
TGTGCCAGCAGCTACCCGGGAGTGCAGGGTATGTTCTTC
CASSYPGVQGMFF
>NA|TRBJ2-5|NA|TRBV7-6
TGTGCCAGCAGCCCTCGGACAGGGAGCGGGGTGACCCAGTACTTC
CASSPRTGSGVTQYF
>NA|TRBJ1-5|NA|TRBV6-6
TGTGCCAGCAGCGTACCGCGGTCGGGGAATCAGCCCCAGCATTTT
CASSVPRSGNQPQHF
>NA|TRBJ2-7|NA|TRBV20-1
TGCAGTGCTAATAGACTCTACGAGCAGTACTTC
CSANRLYEQYF
>NA|TRBJ2-7|NA|TRBV20-1
TGCAGTGCTAGACTAGCCAACGAGCAGTACTTC
CSARLANEQYF
>NA|TRBJ2-2|NA|TRBV27
TGTGCCAGCACCAAACAGGGATCGAACACCGGGGAGCTGTTTTTT
CASTKQGSNTGELFF
>NA|TRBJ1-5|NA|TRBV10-3
TGTGCCATCAGAAACTCAAGCGTAAGCAATCAGCCCCAGCATTTT
CAIRNSSVSNQPQHF
>NA|TRBJ2-7|NA|TRBV27
TGTGCCAGCAGTTTAATGAGGTCTTTCGAGCAGTACTTC
CASSLMRSFEQYF
>NA|TRBJ2-2|NA|TRBV5-1
TGCGCCAGCAGCATGGACGGTGACGGGGAGCTGTTTTTT
CASSMDGDGELFF
>NA|TRBJ2-5|TRBD2|TRBV4-3
TGCGCCAGCAGCCAAGAGGTCGGAGGGATGGGAGGGTCGGAGACCCAGTACTTC
CASSQEVGGMGGSETQYF
>NA|TRBJ2-4|NA|TRBV2
TGTGCCAGCATGGGACTAGCCAAAAACATTCAGTACTTC
CASMGLAKNIQYF
>NA|TRBJ2-4|TRBD1|TRBV2
TGTGCCAGCGGGGGGGGACAGGGCTCCTCCAAAAACATTCAGTACTTC
CASGGGQGSSKNIQYF
>NA|TRBJ2-7|TRBD2|TRBV27
TGTGCCAGCAGTCCTAGCGGGTTGTCCTACGAGCAGTACTTC
CASSPSGLSYEQYF
>NA|TRBJ2-1|TRBD2|TRBV6-1
TGTGCCAGCAGTGAAGGGACTAGCGGGGGCCGTGGGAATGAGCAGTTCTTC
CASSEGTSGGRGNEQFF
>NA|TRBJ2-1|TRBD2|TRBV9
TGTGCCAGCAGGGAAAGCGGGAGCTCCTACAATGAGCAGTTCTTC
CASRESGSSYNEQFF